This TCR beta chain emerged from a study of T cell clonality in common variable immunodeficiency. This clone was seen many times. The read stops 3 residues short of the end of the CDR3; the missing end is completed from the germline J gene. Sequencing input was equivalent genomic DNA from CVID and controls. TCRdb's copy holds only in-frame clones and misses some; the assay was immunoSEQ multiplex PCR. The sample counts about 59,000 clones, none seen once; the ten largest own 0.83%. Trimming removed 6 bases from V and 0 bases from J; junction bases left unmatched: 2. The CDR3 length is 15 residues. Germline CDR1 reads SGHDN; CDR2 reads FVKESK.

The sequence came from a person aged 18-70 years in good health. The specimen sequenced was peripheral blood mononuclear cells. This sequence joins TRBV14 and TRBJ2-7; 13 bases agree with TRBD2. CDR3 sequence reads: CASSRTSGSSYEQYF. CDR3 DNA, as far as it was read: TGTGCCAGCAGTCGGACTAGCGGGAGCTCCTACGAG.